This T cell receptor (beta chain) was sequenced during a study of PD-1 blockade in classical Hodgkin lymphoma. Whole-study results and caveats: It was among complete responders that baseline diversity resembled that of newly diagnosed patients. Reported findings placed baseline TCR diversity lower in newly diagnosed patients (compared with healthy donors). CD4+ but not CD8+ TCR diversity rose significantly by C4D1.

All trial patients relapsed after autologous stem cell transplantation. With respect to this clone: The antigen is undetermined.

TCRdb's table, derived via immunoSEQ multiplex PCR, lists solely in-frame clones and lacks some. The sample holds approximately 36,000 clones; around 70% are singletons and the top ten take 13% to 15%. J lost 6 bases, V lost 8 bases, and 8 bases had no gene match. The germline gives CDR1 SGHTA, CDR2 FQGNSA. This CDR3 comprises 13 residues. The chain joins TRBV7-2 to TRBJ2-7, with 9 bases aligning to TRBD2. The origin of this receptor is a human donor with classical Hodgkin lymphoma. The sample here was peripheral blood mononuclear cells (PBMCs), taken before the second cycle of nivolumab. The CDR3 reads CASGVAGAPEQYF. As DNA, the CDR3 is TGTGCCAGCGGCGTAGCGGGAGCCCCCGAGCAGTACTTC.